A single sample gave rise to the 6 T cell receptor beta chains below, sequenced in a study of blood T cell repertoires in COVID-19. TCRdb keeps only in-frame clones here, not all; method: immunoSEQ multiplex PCR. The profile covers 120,000 or so clones, with roughly 87% appearing a single time and 4% to 5% taken by the ten largest. The sequenced sample was peripheral blood. The receptors come from a human donor in a cohort sampled during active COVID-19.

This clone was counted between two and nine times. V and J are TRBV3-1 (or the pseudogene TRBV3-2) and TRBJ1-3, with D perhaps matching TRBD1 (6 bases). V was shortened by 3 bases and J by 6 bases, with 15 bases between the two germline ends. Germline assignment: CDR1 LGHDT and CDR2 YNNKEL (reference sequence). The CDR3 consists of 15 residues. DNA of the CDR3: TGTGCCAGCAGCCAGGGTTCGGACAGAGCAAACACCATATATTTT. Translated: CASSQGSDRANTIYF.

V is TRBV5-4 and J is TRBJ1-4; D not resolved. The V and J ends lost 0 bases and 4 bases respectively, with 7 bases between them. CDR3 size: 14 residues. CDR1 is SGHNT and CDR2 is YYREEE in the germline V gene (reference sequence). In nucleotides, the CDR3 is TGTGCCAGCAGCTTGGACAGTGATAATGAAAAACTGTTTTTT. Translated: CASSLDSDNEKLFF.

Here the CDR3 DNA reads TGCGCCAGCAGCTCAGGACAGCCCAACTCTGGAAACACCATATATTTT. Translated, it gives CASSSGQPNSGNTIYF. This chain joins TRBV4-1 and TRBJ1-3; TRBD1 is a possible D gene (6 bases). The V end was cut by 5 bases, the J end by 0 bases, with 14 bases between. Germline-derived CDR1 and CDR2 are MGHRA and YSYEKL. This CDR3 is built from 16 residues.

The chain recombines TRBV30 with TRBJ1-6; TRBD1 is a possible D gene (6 bases). Germline CDR1 GTSNPN, CDR2 SVGIG (reference sequence). V gave up 1 base and J gave up 2 bases, with 9 bases separating them. CDR3 size: 15 residues. This CDR3 is CAWSAGAPYNSPLHF. The CDR3 nucleotides read TGTGCCTGGAGTGCAGGGGCCCCCTATAATTCACCCCTCCACTTT. The entire variable domain, with the rest obtained from reference TRBV30 and TRBJ1-6, is as follows: SQTIHQWPATLVQPVGSPLSLECTVEGTSNPNLYWYRQAAGRGLQLLFYSVGIGQISSEVPQNLSASRPQDRQFILSSKKLLLSDSGFYLCAWSAGAPYNSPLHFGNGTRLTVT.

This clone was seen only a few times. The CDR3 DNA reads as TGCGCCAGCAGCCGCGCTACTAGCGGGGTACCTTTAAATGAGCAGTTCTTC. It translates to CASSRATSGVPLNEQFF. The rearrangement uses TRBV4-1 and TRBJ2-1; 10 bases are a match to TRBD2. The V and J ends lost 4 bases and 7 bases, in that order; junction bases with no gene match: 13. The CDR3 covers 17 residues. From germline, CDR1 is MGHRA and CDR2 YSYEKL.

This clone was found once. V is TRBV4-1 and J is TRBJ2-2, with D possibly matching TRBD1 (5 bases). From germline, CDR1 is MGHRA and CDR2 YSYEKL. Trimming removed 4 bases from V and 7 bases from J, with 16 bases in between. The CDR3 sequence is 15 residues long. CDR3 DNA: TGCGCCAGCAGCCTCCAAGGGGCTACGGACGGGGAGCTGTTTTTT. It specifies CASSLQGATDGELFF.